This TCR beta chain stems from a study of blood T cells in healthy people across ages (dated by TCRdb to about 2015). Concerning the study at large: Template switching captured roughly one uniquely barcoded TCR beta cDNA molecule per two T cells in model experiments. Age-related changes in TCR beta repertoire diversity were measured in the study by deep sequencing normalized with unique cDNA molecular identifiers. The donors were split into four age groups: young (average around 15 years), middle-aged (39), aged (around 67) and long-lived (roughly 80). To avoid experimental bias, donors of different ages were distributed randomly across sequencing lanes. For two donors (one aged 18 to 30 and one aged 80 or older), the study analyzed two additional independent replicas of 1 million unique cDNA reads from the same blood draw.

A single count supports this clonotype. Its antigen is still unknown. It has no much larger one-base neighbor in the sample; base qualities were not kept. One read yields weak evidence. Library prep was done by 5' RACE. Data came from an Illumina HiSeq 2500. The second PCR ran for roughly 6 to 11 cycles and used a J-beta primer mix along with a sample-barcoded 5' primer. A template-switch 5' adaptor carrying 12 random nucleotides introduced a unique molecular identifier onto each TCR beta cDNA molecule. Each sample yielded at least 3 million CDR3-containing paired-end reads. First-strand cDNA was synthesized from all RNA with the Mint cDNA synthesis kit, primed by a TRBC-specific oligonucleotide. Following uracil-DNA glycosylase treatment, all cDNA underwent a first 18-cycle PCR with the universal primers M1SS and BC2_uni_R. The original methods were these. Normalization of each sample was performed by random selection of 1 million high-quality reads, each carrying a distinct molecular identifier. Instead of being binned into consensus sequences, reads with shared molecular identifiers were discarded. MiTCR, set to a Q25 quality threshold and the strictest error-elimination algorithm, was used for CDR3 identification, clonotype clustering and error correction. Lower-bound total TCR beta diversity was estimated with a nonparametric unseen species model using Euler transformation. The raw public data were reprocessed by TCRdb itself: fastp quality trimming at Q25, MiXCR clonotype calling, in-frame beta chains only. Rows with one shared CDR3 protein collapse into an entry with the most common genes and DNA. TCRdb's processing, not the study's, gives the V and J calls here. The sample table shows hundreds of thousands of distinct CDR3 sequences, and under 70% are seen once. More than 35% of the sample comes from the top ten.

V loses 1 base at its end and J loses 7 bases; junction bases beyond the gene matches: 3. CDR1 and CDR2 (LNHNV, YYDKDF) derive from the germline V gene (reference sequence). The CDR3 measures 14 amino acids from cysteine to phenylalanine. Just the 42-base CDR3 DNA is kept, in frame starting at base 1. The donors were roughly 39 Caucasian individuals from Russia, aged roughly 6 to 90 years, who were systemically healthy. About 9.8 milliliters of peripheral blood were drawn from each donor into EDTA-treated Vacutainer tubes. Ficoll-Paque density-gradient centrifugation was used to isolate PBMCs, with at least 7 million per sample. Trizol reagent was used to extract total RNA from PBMCs, with at least 5.5 micrograms per sample. For every donor, flow cytometry on a PBMC aliquot measured the percentage of naive CD45RAhigh/CD27high T cells. Paper-wide results and their limitations: Compared with the aged group, the long-lived group had more naive CD4+ T cells, fewer expanded clones and increased TCR diversity, a pattern suggesting age selection. As age increased, observed TCR beta diversity per million T cells dropped in a roughly linear way, and a significant reduction was already evident by age 40. The CMV infection status of donors was not known, potentially confounding age-related changes in expanded clonotypes. A strong correlation was found between observed TCR beta diversity and the percentage of naive T cells measured by flow cytometry. Conclusive comparison of naive and antigen-experienced compartments was prevented by the profiling of bulk unsorted PBMCs. Total diversity estimates from one million sequenced T cells were considered lower bounds and underestimates.

The TCR sequence derives from a man aged 55 to 70 in good health. Sequencing was done on a sample of blood. The chain employs TRBV15 and TRBJ1-4, and TRBD1 matches 7 of the central bases. Here the CDR3 is given as CATSRGQGGEKLFF. In nucleotide form, the sequence is TGTGCCACCAGCAGAGGACAGGGAGGTGAAAAACTGTTTTTT.